This is a list of T cell receptor beta chains from one sample in a study of blood T cell repertoires in COVID-19. Here immunoSEQ multiplex PCR was the method, and the copy in TCRdb shows in-frame clones only, minus some. The data show roughly 300,000 clones, approximately 90% seen once. Sequences were obtained from peripheral blood. These receptors all stem from a woman aged 25 to 39 with COVID-19, enrolled during active disease. Each CDR3 is given with its conserved first and last residue. D genes are given only for firm matches. Clone size, where shown, is once, few, many, or a class for clones that have expanded.

TRBJ1-2 | TRBD1 | . | TRBV7-9 | CASSLLVRDRGYGYTF | TGTGCCAGCAGCTTATTGGTACGGGACAGAGGCTATGGCTACACCTTC
TRBJ2-3 | TRBD2 | . | TRBV6-4 | CASSPSGSADTQYF | TGTGCCAGCAGTCCGAGCGGGAGCGCAGATACGCAGTATTTT
TRBJ2-1 | . | once | TRBV4-2 | CASSSRTGNNEQFF | TGTGCCAGCAGCTCCCGAACGGGGAACAATGAGCAGTTCTTC
TRBJ1-1 | TRBD1 | few | TRBV28 | CASKIRTGQRNTEAFF | TGTGCCAGCAAGATAAGGACAGGGCAAAGAAACACTGAAGCTTTCTTT
TRBJ2-7 | TRBD2 | . | TRBV7-9 | CASTKGPSGPYEQYF | TGTGCCAGCACCAAGGGCCCTAGCGGTCCCTACGAGCAGTACTTC
TRBJ2-5 | . | once | TRBV3-1/TRBV3-2 | CASSQDLSRLQETQYF | TGTGCCAGCAGCCAAGATCTCTCGCGACTACAAGAGACCCAGTACTTC
TRBJ2-7 | . | . | TRBV2 | CASNTRDKTTREQYF | TGTGCCAGCAATACCCGGGACAAGACTACACGGGAGCAGTACTTC
TRBJ1-2 | . | few | TRBV5-1 | CASSATGPNTGYTF | TGCGCCAGCAGCGCGACAGGTCCCAATACTGGCTACACCTTC
TRBJ2-3 | TRBD2 | . | TRBV11-2 | CASSSPGLAADTQYF | TGTGCCAGCAGCTCGCCGGGACTAGCGGCAGATACGCAGTATTTT
TRBJ1-6 | TRBD1 | . | TRBV30 | CAWGTARLPPLHF | TGTGCCTGGGGGACAGCGAGGCTTCCACCCCTCCACTTT
TRBJ1-6 | . | . | TRBV25-1 | CASSERFSPLHF | TGTGCCAGCAGTGAACGTTTCTCACCCCTCCACTTT
TRBJ1-2 | . | . | TRBV6-5 | CASSARTNYGYTF | TGTGCCAGCAGCGCTAGAACTAACTATGGCTACACCTTC
TRBJ1-4 | TRBD1 | . | TRBV10-3 | CASSSTGEAEKLFF | TGTGCCTCCAGTTCGACAGGGGAGGCTGAAAAACTGTTTTTT
TRBJ1-2 | TRBD1 | . | TRBV19 | CASSIEGDRAAYGYTF | TGTGCCAGTAGTATAGAAGGGGACAGGGCAGCCTATGGCTACACCTTC
TRBJ2-7 | . | . | TRBV27 | CASSLTSPPYEQYF | TGTGCCAGCAGTCTAACTAGTCCTCCCTACGAGCAGTACTTC
TRBJ2-1 | TRBD2 | . | TRBV6-1 | CASSEPPGSGRAHEQFF | TGTGCCAGCAGTGAACCCCCCGGCAGCGGGAGGGCTCATGAGCAGTTCTTC
TRBJ2-3 | . | . | TRBV19 | CASSGPRAASTDTQYF | TGTGCCAGTAGTGGTCCTAGAGCTGCTAGCACAGATACGCAGTATTTT
TRBJ2-4 | TRBD1 | . | TRBV19 | CASTLTGLLAKNIQYF | TGTGCCAGTACTCTGACAGGGTTACTAGCCAAAAACATTCAGTACTTC
TRBJ1-2 | . | . | TRBV5-1 | CASSLALRKGVYGYTF | TGCGCCAGCAGCTTGGCCTTAAGGAAAGGAGTTTATGGCTACACCTTC
TRBJ1-3 | . | . | TRBV6-1 | CASSDGARRLGNTIYF | TGTGCCAGCAGTGATGGGGCTCGAAGGCTGGGAAACACCATATATTTT
TRBJ1-4 | . | . | TRBV9 | CASSVGPPGPNEKLFF | TGTGCCAGCAGCGTGGGGCCCCCTGGACCTAATGAAAAACTGTTTTTT
TRBJ2-1 | . | . | TRBV27 | CASSSPRGSAHNEQFF | TGTGCCAGCAGTTCCCCGCGGGGTAGCGCCCACAATGAGCAGTTCTTC
TRBJ1-1 | . | . | TRBV13 | CASSFRREADTEAFF | TGTGCCAGCAGCTTCCGGAGGGAGGCGGACACTGAAGCTTTCTTT
TRBJ1-2 | . | . | TRBV11-2 | CASSLTQGGYGYTF | TGTGCCAGCAGCTTAACACAAGGAGGGTATGGCTACACCTTC
TRBJ2-7 | . | . | TRBV3-1/TRBV3-2 | CASSLFTGVTYEQYF | TGTGCCAGCAGCCTTTTCACGGGGGTAACCTACGAGCAGTACTTC
TRBJ1-2 | . | . | TRBV25-1 | CASSEYIPRGDGYTF | TGTGCCAGCAGTGAATATATTCCCAGAGGAGATGGCTACACCTTC
TRBJ2-1 | TRBD2 | . | TRBV2 | CASSEELARNEQFF | TGTGCCAGCAGTGAAGAACTAGCGAGAAATGAGCAGTTCTTC
TRBJ2-7 | TRBD2 | . | TRBV5-4 | CASSFRTSGTNEQYF | TGTGCCAGCAGCTTTCGGACTAGCGGGACCAACGAGCAGTACTTC
TRBJ1-1 | TRBD1 | . | TRBV2 | CASRLTGVNTEAFF | TGTGCCAGCAGGCTGACAGGGGTGAACACTGAAGCTTTCTTT
TRBJ2-2 | . | . | TRBV19 | CASSRGIEGSGTGELFF | TGTGCCAGTAGTAGGGGAATTGAAGGGAGCGGCACCGGGGAGCTGTTTTTT
TRBJ2-3 | TRBD2 | . | TRBV3-1/TRBV3-2 | CASSRRLAATDTQYF | TGTGCCAGCAGCCGAAGACTAGCAGCCACAGATACGCAGTATTTT
TRBJ1-3 | TRBD1 | . | TRBV6-1 | CASSDRGRSGNTIYF | TGTGCCAGCAGTGACAGGGGGAGATCTGGAAACACCATATATTTT
TRBJ1-4 | . | . | TRBV6-1 | CASSEPVMNEKLFF | TGTGCCAGCAGTGAACCAGTTATGAATGAAAAACTGTTTTTT
TRBJ1-4 | . | . | TRBV3-1/TRBV3-2 | CASSPPGTNEKLFF | TGTGCCAGCAGCCCCCCAGGGACTAATGAAAAACTGTTTTTT
TRBJ1-3 | . | once | TRBV7-2 | CASSPGSSGNTIYF | TGTGCCAGCAGCCCGGGTTCCTCTGGAAACACCATATATTTT
TRBJ1-5 | . | . | TRBV7-6 | CASSRLAGQPQHF | TGTGCCAGCAGCCGCCTAGCTGGTCAGCCCCAGCATTTT
TRBJ1-5 | TRBD1 | . | TRBV18 | CASSRGQGDNQPQHF | TGTGCCAGCTCACGGGGACAGGGGGACAATCAGCCCCAGCATTTT
TRBJ2-7 | . | . | TRBV27 | CASSRQVSVYEQYF | TGTGCCAGCAGCCGACAGGTCTCGGTTTACGAGCAGTACTTC
TRBJ2-1 | . | . | TRBV6-4 | CASSDSGGNNEQFF | TGTGCCAGCAGTGACTCCGGAGGCAACAATGAGCAGTTCTTC
TRBJ2-1 | TRBD1 | . | TRBV15 | CATSRTGSAYNEQFF | TGTGCCACCAGCAGGACAGGGAGCGCCTACAATGAGCAGTTCTTC
TRBJ2-7 | TRBD2 | . | TRBV10-2 | CASQLGGAYEQYF | TGCGCCAGCCAGCTGGGGGGGGCCTACGAGCAGTACTTC
TRBJ1-2 | . | . | TRBV7-3 | CASSPSAGYGYTF | TGTGCCAGCAGCCCCAGCGCGGGGTATGGCTACACCTTC
TRBJ1-5 | . | . | TRBV30 | CAWRENSNQPQHF | TGTGCCTGGAGGGAGAATAGCAATCAGCCCCAGCATTTT
TRBJ2-3 | . | . | TRBV19 | CASSIDWHTQYF | TGTGCCAGCAGTATAGATTGGCATACGCAGTATTTT
TRBJ1-1 | . | . | TRBV2 | CASSEEQGRGTEAFF | TGTGCCAGCAGTGAAGAGCAGGGAAGAGGCACTGAAGCTTTCTTT
TRBJ1-5 | . | . | TRBV4-1 | CASSQEVQTASHQPQHF | TGCGCCAGCAGCCAAGAGGTCCAGACAGCGAGCCATCAGCCCCAGCATTTT
TRBJ1-6 | TRBD1 | few | TRBV5-1 | CASSFFSSGGSPLHF | TGCGCCAGCAGCTTCTTCAGTTCAGGGGGTTCACCCCTCCACTTT
TRBJ1-1 | TRBD1 | . | TRBV12-3/TRBV12-4 | CASTRQGTGEAFF | TGTGCCAGCACCCGACAGGGAACCGGTGAAGCTTTCTTT
TRBJ2-3 | . | . | TRBV28 | CASRGSTDTQYF | TGTGCCAGCCGGGGGTCCACAGATACGCAGTATTTT
TRBJ2-6 | . | . | TRBV3-1/TRBV3-2 | CASSPAGANVLTF | TGTGCCAGCAGCCCAGCGGGGGCCAACGTCCTGACTTTC
TRBJ1-1 | . | . | TRBV28 | CASSLSGYRAEAFF | TGTGCCAGCAGTCTATCAGGGTACAGGGCTGAAGCTTTCTTT
TRBJ1-2 | . | . | TRBV29-1 | CSVEEKINYGYTF | TGCAGCGTTGAGGAGAAAATTAACTATGGCTACACCTTC
TRBJ1-3 | . | . | TRBV3-1/TRBV3-2 | CASSYGAATGNTIYF | TGTGCCAGCAGCTATGGGGCGGCAACAGGAAACACCATATATTTT
TRBJ2-2 | . | . | TRBV30 | CAWSVAHTGELFF | TGTGCCTGGAGTGTAGCGCACACCGGGGAGCTGTTTTTT
TRBJ2-1 | TRBD2 | . | TRBV5-6 | CASSYSGRAHNEQFF | TGTGCCAGCAGCTACAGCGGGAGGGCCCACAATGAGCAGTTCTTC